One TCR beta chain is described in this entry. The antigen is undetermined. This sample stems from a study of T cell responses to AZD1222 COVID-19 vaccine. Study summary: Second-dose timings of about 4 or about 12 weeks were pooled.

The table came from immunoSEQ multiplex PCR; TCRdb's copy has only in-frame clones and leaves some out. This sample has some 150,000 clones, with about 86% found just once. Whole-study findings and limits: White British ancestry dominated among donors, who included more females, and clonal diversity was possibly underestimated.

This clonotype originated in an adult in good health. The sequences come from peripheral blood, collected on day 0 of AZD1222 vaccination.

CDR3 in DNA: TGTGCCAGCTTACAAGGGGACAGGCGCACTGAAGCTTTCTTT. Residues: CASLQGDRRTEAFF. The gene calls are TRBV18 and TRBJ1-1; 8 bases are a match to TRBD1. The CDR3 is 14 amino acids. CDR1 KGHSH and CDR2 LQKENI come from the germline V gene. V shed 7 bases, J shed 4 bases, and the junction held 8 bases outside the gene matches.